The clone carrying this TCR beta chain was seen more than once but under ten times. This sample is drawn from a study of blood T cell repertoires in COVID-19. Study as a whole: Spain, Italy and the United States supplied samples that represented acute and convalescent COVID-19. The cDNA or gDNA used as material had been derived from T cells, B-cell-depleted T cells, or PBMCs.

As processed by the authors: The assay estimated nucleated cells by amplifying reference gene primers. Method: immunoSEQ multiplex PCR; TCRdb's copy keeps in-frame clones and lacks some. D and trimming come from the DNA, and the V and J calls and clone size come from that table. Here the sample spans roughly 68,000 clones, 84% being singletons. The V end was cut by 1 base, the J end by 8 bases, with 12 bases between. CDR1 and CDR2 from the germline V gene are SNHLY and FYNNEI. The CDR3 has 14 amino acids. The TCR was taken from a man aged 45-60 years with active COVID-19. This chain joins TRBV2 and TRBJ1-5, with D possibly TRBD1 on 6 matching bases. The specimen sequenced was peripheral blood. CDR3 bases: TGTGCCAGCAGTGAAGGACAGGAGTTGAAGCCCCAGCATTTT. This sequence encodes CASSEGQELKPQHF. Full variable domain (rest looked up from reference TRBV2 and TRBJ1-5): EPEVTQTPSHQVTQMGQEVILRCVPISNHLYFYWYRQILGQKVEFLVSFYNNEISEKSEIFDDQFSVERPDGSNFTLKIRSTKLEDSAMYFCASSEGQELKPQHFGDGTRLSIL.